This TCR beta chain was recorded in a study of cytomegalovirus exposure and HLA in healthy donors. Overall study results and limits: The study labeled approximately 150 TCR beta chains cytomegalovirus-associated. Analysis was performed later, and it showed HLA-associated TCR beta chains to be more clonally expanded than equally common others.

Germline values: CDR1 SGHTA, CDR2 FQGNSA. Trimming took 5 bases from V and 5 from J; bases not matched to a gene: 9. The CDR3 is 15 amino acids. PCR employed 60 Vbeta and 13 Jbeta primers. Profiled with immunoSEQ multiplex PCR; TCRdb holds only in-frame clones, not every one. The sample consists of roughly 110,000 clones, 75% of them appearing once. As for this clone: Its antigen remains unknown.

These donors, healthy bone marrow donors, were studied. The TCR originated in a male donor in good health and CMV-seropositive. Sequencing was carried out using PBMCs. The rearrangement uses TRBV7-2 and TRBJ2-1, with 7 bases that match TRBD2. For the CDR3, the DNA is TGTGCCAGCAGCGCCCGGGAGGACGTAAACAATGAGCAGTTCTTC. It is translated as CASSAREDVNNEQFF.